This TCR beta chain was sequenced in a study of OX40 agonist ivuxolimab in advanced cancers. In the study overall: Subjects had a mean age of roughly 57 years, with a range of about 23 to 79; less than 90% were male.

This CDR3 has 13 amino acids. With 3 bases removed from V and 5 bases from J, the gap between germline ends came to 7 bases. The germline gives CDR1 MNHEY, CDR2 SMNVEV (reference sequence). Profiling relied on immunoSEQ multiplex PCR, and the TCRdb table lists in-frame clones only, not all of them. The sample carries just under 65,000 clones, roughly four fifths recorded once. The starting material was CD4+ or CD8+ T cells sorted from blood, obtained in a trial of the OX40 agonist ivuxolimab. The sequence was obtained from an adult with an advanced solid tumor such as melanoma, head and neck, liver or kidney cancer. The chain combines TRBV27 with TRBJ2-2; D is uncertain. CDR3: CASSLWVTGELFF. The CDR3 DNA reads TGTGCCAGCAGTTTGTGGGTGACCGGGGAGCTGTTTTTT.